The next 15 T cell receptor beta chains were all read from a single sample in a study of cytomegalovirus exposure and HLA in healthy donors. Vbeta (60) and Jbeta (13) primers were used in the PCR. Generated by immunoSEQ multiplex PCR, the TCRdb table keeps only in-frame clones and is missing some. This table holds fewer than 200,000 clones, around 79% found once. Sequenced sample: PBMCs. The origin of the receptors is a woman aged 50 to 65 in good health and CMV-seronegative.

The V gene is TRBV15, the J gene TRBJ1-5; D not certain. Per germline, CDR1 LNHNV and CDR2 YYDKDF (reference sequence). This CDR3 region has 13 residues. V dropped 7 bases and J dropped 1 base, with 8 bases sitting between them. This CDR3 is CATKEESNQPQHF. CDR3 bases: TGTGCCACCAAGGAGGAGAGCAATCAGCCCCAGCATTTT.

This chain uses TRBV2 with TRBJ1-5, with 7 bases that match TRBD1. Germline CDR1 is SNHLY and CDR2 is FYNNEI. Unmatched junction bases numbered 9, after V lost 7 bases and J lost 0 bases. This CDR3 is 16 amino acids long. CDR3 coding DNA: TGTGCCAGCACCCGAGGGACAGCCTATAGCAATCAGCCCCAGCATTTT. It is translated as CASTRGTAYSNQPQHF.

The chain carries TRBV2 and TRBJ2-1; D uncertain. Germline assignment: CDR1 SNHLY and CDR2 FYNNEI. This CDR3 comprises 11 residues. The germline V and J ends were trimmed by 6 bases and 9 bases, with 9 bases remaining between them. CDR3 sequence: CASRGTVEQFF. CDR3 sequence (DNA): TGTGCCAGCAGGGGTACAGTTGAGCAGTTCTTC.

The chain couples TRBV6-5 to TRBJ2-1; 11 nucleotides match TRBD2. The CDR3 consists of 15 residues. CDR1 and CDR2 (germline): MNHEY, SVGAGI. Trimming removed 6 bases from V and 3 bases from J; junction bases left unmatched: 4. In DNA, the CDR3 is TGTGCCAGCAGGGGGGGGACTAGCGGCTACAATGAGCAGTTCTTC. This encodes CASRGGTSGYNEQFF.

The chain uses TRBV14 and TRBJ2-1, with D maybe TRBD2 (6 bases). Germline V CDR1 and CDR2: SGHDN, FVKESK. The CDR3 spans 13 residues. Trimming stripped 4 bases from V and 4 bases from J, with 8 bases between. In nucleotides, the CDR3 is TGTGCCAGCAGCCTCCGGGAGTACAATGAGCAGTTCTTC. As protein: CASSLREYNEQFF.

This chain connects TRBV28 to TRBJ2-7; 13 bases align to TRBD2. The germline CDR1 and CDR2 sequences are MDHEN and SYDVKM. The CDR3 contains 13 residues. Unmatched junction bases numbered 4, after V lost 10 bases and J lost 4 bases. The CDR3 coding sequence is TGTGCCACCGTGACTAGCGGGGGGTACGAGCAGTACTTC. Amino acids: CATVTSGGYEQYF.

This rearrangement joins TRBV11-3 to TRBJ2-3; TRBD2 might be the D (7 bases). Germline CDR1 is SGHNT and CDR2 is YENEEA. The CDR3 consists of 16 residues. Trimming removed 4 bases at V and 4 bases at J, with 18 bases between. As DNA, the CDR3 is TGTGCCAGCAGCTCGGGGAGGGGTGGGGGCGCAGATACGCAGTATTTT. Its protein is CASSSGRGGGADTQYF.

J is TRBJ1-1 and V is TRBV5-1; D perhaps matches TRBD1 (5 bases). Per germline, CDR1 SGHRS and CDR2 YFSETQ. V was pared by 5 bases and J by 1 base, with 15 bases between. The CDR3 spans 15 residues. CDR3 in amino acids: CASRQVAIKNTEAFF. CDR3 nucleotide sequence: TGCGCCAGCAGACAGGTGGCAATTAAGAACACTGAAGCTTTCTTT.

This clone was observed once. V usage is TRBV5-1 and J usage is TRBJ2-2, with 11 bases lining up with TRBD2. V shed 8 bases and J 3 bases; nucleotides not matched to a gene: 0. CDR3 length: 13 residues. Germline V CDR1 and CDR2: SGHRS, YFSETQ. The CDR3 spells CASSGGDTGELFF. CDR3 nucleotides: TGCGCCAGTAGCGGGGGGGACACCGGGGAGCTGTTTTTT. Full variable domain (outside the CDR3, taken from reference TRBV5-1 and TRBJ2-2): KAGVTQTPRYLIKTRGQQVTLSCSPISGHRSVSWYQQTPGQGLQFLFEYFSETQRNKGNFPGRFSGRQFSNSRSEMNVSTLELGDSALYLCASSGGDTGELFFGEGSRLTVL.

This chain connects TRBV25-1 to TRBJ1-2, with unresolved D. The CDR3 has 12 amino acids. Trimming left V 5 bases short and J 2 bases short, with 6 bases between. Germline values: CDR1 MGHDK, CDR2 SYGVNS. CDR3 in DNA: TGTGCCAGCAGTTGGCAAAACTATGGCTACACCTTC. Protein: CASSWQNYGYTF.

About this clone itself: The same CDR3 is also encoded by other DNA sequences in this sample. The chain recombines TRBV15 with TRBJ1-1; D may be TRBD1 (6 bases). The CDR3 is 12 residues long. V lost 8 bases and J 5 bases, leaving 12 bases between the germline ends. Germline V gene lookup returns CDR1 LNHNV and CDR2 YYDKDF (reference sequence). CDR3 bases: TGTGCCACCGGGGGGGCGAGTACTGAAGCTTTCTTT. As protein: CATGGASTEAFF.

This rearrangement joins TRBV12-5 to TRBJ2-7; TRBD1 agrees at 8 bases. The CDR3 has 15 residues. CDR1 and CDR2 (germline): LGHNT, FRNRAP. The V gene end was trimmed by 3 bases and the J gene end by 1 base; junction bases not matched to a gene: 5. CDR3 sequence reads: CASGFWQGASYEQYF. The CDR3 DNA follows: TGTGCTAGTGGTTTTTGGCAGGGGGCGTCCTACGAGCAGTACTTC.

The chain has TRBV5-6 and TRBJ1-2; unclear D gene. V lost 5 bases to trimming and J lost 5 bases, with 16 bases between them. Germline-derived CDR1 and CDR2 are SGHDT and YYEEEE. This CDR3 region has 14 residues. CDR3: CASRSWGVEYGYTF. Here the CDR3 DNA reads TGTGCCAGCAGGAGTTGGGGAGTTGAGTATGGCTACACCTTC.

CDR3 bases: TGCAGCGCCCATGGGACAGGGATTGAAGCTTTCTTT. Its protein product is CSAHGTGIEAFF. The V call is TRBV29-1, the J call TRBJ1-1; 9 bases are shared with TRBD1. The germline CDR1 and CDR2 sequences are SQVTM and ANQGSEA. J was trimmed by 7 bases and V by 7 bases; bases with no gene match: 7. This CDR3 has 12 residues.

This chain connects TRBV30 to TRBJ1-4; TRBD1 aligns across 7 bases. Germline V lookup: CDR1 GTSNPN, CDR2 SVGIG (reference sequence). V lost 3 bases and J lost 4; bases outside the gene matches: 5. This CDR3 has 14 residues. The CDR3 region is CAWSSQGINEKLFF. As DNA, the CDR3 is TGTGCCTGGAGCTCACAGGGGATTAATGAAAAACTGTTTTTT.